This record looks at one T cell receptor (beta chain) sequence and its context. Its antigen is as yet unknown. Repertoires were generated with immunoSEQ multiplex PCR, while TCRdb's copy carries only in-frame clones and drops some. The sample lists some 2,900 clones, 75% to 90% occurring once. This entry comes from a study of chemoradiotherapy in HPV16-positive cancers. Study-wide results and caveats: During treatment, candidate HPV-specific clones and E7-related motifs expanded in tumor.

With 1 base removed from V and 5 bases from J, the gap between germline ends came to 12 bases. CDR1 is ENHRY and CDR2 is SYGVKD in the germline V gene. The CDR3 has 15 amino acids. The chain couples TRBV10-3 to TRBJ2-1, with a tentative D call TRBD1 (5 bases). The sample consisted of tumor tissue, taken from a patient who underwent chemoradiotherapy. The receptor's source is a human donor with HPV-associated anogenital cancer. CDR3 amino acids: CAISEYGRDNNEQFF. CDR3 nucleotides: TGTGCCATCAGTGAGTATGGCAGGGATAACAATGAGCAGTTCTTC.